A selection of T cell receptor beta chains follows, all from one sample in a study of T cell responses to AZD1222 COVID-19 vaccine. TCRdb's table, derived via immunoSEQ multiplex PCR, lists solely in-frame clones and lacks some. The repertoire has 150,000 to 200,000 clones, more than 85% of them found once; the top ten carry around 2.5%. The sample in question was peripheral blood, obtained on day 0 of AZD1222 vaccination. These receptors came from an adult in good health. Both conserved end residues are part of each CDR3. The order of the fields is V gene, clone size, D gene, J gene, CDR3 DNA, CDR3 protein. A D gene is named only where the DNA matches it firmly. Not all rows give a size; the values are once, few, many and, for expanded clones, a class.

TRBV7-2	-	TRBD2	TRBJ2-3	TGTGCCAGCAGCTCACTAGCGGGGGACACCCAGGGGGCCTTT	CASSSLAGDTQGAF
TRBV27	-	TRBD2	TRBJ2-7	TGTGCCAGCAGTTTCGGGAGGGGCTACGAGCAGTACTTC	CASSFGRGYEQYF
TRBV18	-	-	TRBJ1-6	TGTGCCAGCTCACCCTTGAGGTCTAGCTCCTATAATTCACCCCTCCACTTT	CASSPLRSSSYNSPLHF
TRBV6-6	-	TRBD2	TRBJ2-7	TGTGCCAGCAGTTACCAGGCTAGCGGTACCTACGAGCAGTACTTC	CASSYQASGTYEQYF
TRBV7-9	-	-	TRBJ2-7	TGTGCCAGCAGCTTACCCGTGGGTGAGCAGTACTTC	CASSLPVGEQYF
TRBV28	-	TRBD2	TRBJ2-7	TGTGCCAGCAAATCGAGCGGGAGTTCCCACGAGCAGTACTTC	CASKSSGSSHEQYF
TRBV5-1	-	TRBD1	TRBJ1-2	TGCGCCAGCAGCGTCTACAGGGGGCTGGATGGCTACACCTTC	CASSVYRGLDGYTF
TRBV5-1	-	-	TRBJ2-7	TGCGCCAGCAGCCGGGACTCCAACACCAGACTCGCCGACAAGCTACACACCTACGAGCAGTACTTC	CASSRDSNTRLADKLHTYEQYF
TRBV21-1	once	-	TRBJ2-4	TGTGCCAGCAGCAAAGCGAACTCAAAGGGGGATCGGGCCAAAAACATTCAGTACTTC	CASSKANSKGDRAKNIQYF
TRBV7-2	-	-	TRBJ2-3	TGTGCCAGCAGCTTAGGCAGGGGGGGAGATACGCAGTATTTT	CASSLGRGGDTQYF
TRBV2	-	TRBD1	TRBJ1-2	TGTGCCAGCAGGGGACAGATTAACTATGGCTACACCTTC	CASRGQINYGYTF
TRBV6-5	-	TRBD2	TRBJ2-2	TGTGCCAGCAGGCCGAGCGGGGGGAACACCGGGGAGCTGTTTTTT	CASRPSGGNTGELFF
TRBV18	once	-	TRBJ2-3	TGTGCCAGCTCACCAGCCCCGGTCAGCACAGATACGCAGTATTTT	CASSPAPVSTDTQYF
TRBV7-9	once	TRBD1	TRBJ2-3	TGTGCCAGCAGCCCCAGGGGACAGGCTAGCACAGATACGCAGTATTTT	CASSPRGQASTDTQYF
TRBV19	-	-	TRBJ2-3	TGTGCCAGTAGTATCTCAGGGAGAAAAGATACGCAGTATTTT	CASSISGRKDTQYF
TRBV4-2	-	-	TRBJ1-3	TGTGCCAGCAGCCAAGTGGGATCTGGAAACACCATATATTTT	CASSQVGSGNTIYF
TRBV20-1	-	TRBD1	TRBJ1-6	TGCAGTGCTAGTCCCGGACAGGGAAATAATTCACCCCTCCACTTT	CSASPGQGNNSPLHF
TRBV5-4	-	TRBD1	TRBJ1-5	TGTGCCAGCAGCTTGGGGACAGGGGGTCAGCCCCAGCATTTT	CASSLGTGGQPQHF
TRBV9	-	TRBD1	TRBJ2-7	TGTGCCAGCAGCGCTGGACAGGGTTCCCCTCCCGGGTACGAGCAGTACTTC	CASSAGQGSPPGYEQYF
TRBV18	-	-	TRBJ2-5	TGTGCCAGCTCACCGCGGGACTTACAAGAGACCCAGTACTTC	CASSPRDLQETQYF
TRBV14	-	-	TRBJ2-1	TGTGCCAGCAGCCCAGGATACAATGAGCAGTTCTTC	CASSPGYNEQFF
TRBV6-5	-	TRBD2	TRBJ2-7	TGTGCCAGCGAGGCTAGCGGGAATGCCCGCTACGAGCAGTACTTC	CASEASGNARYEQYF
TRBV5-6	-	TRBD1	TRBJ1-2	TGTGCCAGCAGCCCCAGGACAGGGTATGGCTACACCTTC	CASSPRTGYGYTF
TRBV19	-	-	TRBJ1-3	TGTGCCAGTAGGGACGGATCCCCTGGAAACACCATATATTTT	CASRDGSPGNTIYF
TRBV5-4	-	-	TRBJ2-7	TGTGCCAGCAGCTTGGCCGGTGTACTCAAGGGCCCGCAGTACTTC	CASSLAGVLKGPQYF
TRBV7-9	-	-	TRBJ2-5	TGTGCCAGCAGTGGTAGGGTGTTGGAGACCCAGTACTTC	CASSGRVLETQYF
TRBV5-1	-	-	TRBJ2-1	TGCGCCAGCAGCTTGGTGGGTGGCTCCTACAATGAGCAGTTCTTC	CASSLVGGSYNEQFF
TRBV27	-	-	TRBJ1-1	TGTGCCAGCAAAAACAAGGGATCGGACACTGAAGCTTTCTTT	CASKNKGSDTEAFF
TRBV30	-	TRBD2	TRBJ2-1	TGTGCCTGGAGTGTCTTTAGGACTAGCGGGAGTGGGTATGAGCAGTTCTTC	CAWSVFRTSGSGYEQFF
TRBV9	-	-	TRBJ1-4	TGTGCCAGCAGCACTTCGACAGGCCTTAATGAAAAACTGTTTTTT	CASSTSTGLNEKLFF
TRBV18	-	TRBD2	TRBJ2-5	TGTGCCAGCTCACGGGGGGGTCGGGAGACCCAGTACTTC	CASSRGGRETQYF
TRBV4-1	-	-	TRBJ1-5	TGCGCCAGCAGCCAGGGACACTCTAGCAATCAGCCCCAGCATTTT	CASSQGHSSNQPQHF
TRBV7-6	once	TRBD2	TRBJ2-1	TGTGCCAGCAGCTTGAGCGGGGGGGCCTTGAATGAGCAGTTCTTC	CASSLSGGALNEQFF
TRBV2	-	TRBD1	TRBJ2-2	TGTGCCAGCAGTCGAATTGCCGGGACAGCGAACACCGGGGAGCTGTTTTTT	CASSRIAGTANTGELFF
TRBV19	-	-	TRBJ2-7	TGTGCCAGTAGTAGCCCAGAGGGCTACGAGCAGTACTTC	CASSSPEGYEQYF
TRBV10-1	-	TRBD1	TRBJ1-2	TGCGCCAGCAGTGAGGGACAGGGTGGCTATGGCTACACCTTC	CASSEGQGGYGYTF
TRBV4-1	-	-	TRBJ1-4	TGCGCCAGCAGCCAAGATAGCAGACGTAATGAAAAACTGTTTTTT	CASSQDSRRNEKLFF
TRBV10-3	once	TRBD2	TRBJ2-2	TGTGCCATCAGTGGGACTAGCGGGAGCAATAACGGGGAGCTGTTTTTT	CAISGTSGSNNGELFF
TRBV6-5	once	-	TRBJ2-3	TGTGCCAGCACCATCGTAGGCGGGGATACGCAGTATTTT	CASTIVGGDTQYF
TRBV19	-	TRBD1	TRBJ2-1	TGTGCCAGTAGTGTCGACAGGGCAGGTGAGCAGTTCTTC	CASSVDRAGEQFF
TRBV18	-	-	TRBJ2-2	TGTGCCAGCTCACCGATGGGGGGCAACACCGGGGAGCTGTTTTTT	CASSPMGGNTGELFF
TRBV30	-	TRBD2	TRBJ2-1	TGTGCCTCCTCATTCCCGGGACTAGCGGGGGATGAGCAGTTCTTC	CASSFPGLAGDEQFF
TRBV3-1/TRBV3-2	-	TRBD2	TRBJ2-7	TGTGCCAGCAGAAAAGGAGCGGGGGGCTACGAGCAGTACTTC	CASRKGAGGYEQYF
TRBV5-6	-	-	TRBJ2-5	TGTGCCAGCAGCTTAGGGAGAAAAGAGACCCAGTACTTC	CASSLGRKETQYF
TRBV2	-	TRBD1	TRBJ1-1	TGTGCCAGCAGTGATGCAGGGGGGAACACTGAAGCTTTCTTT	CASSDAGGNTEAFF
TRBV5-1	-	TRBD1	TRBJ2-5	TGCGCCAGCAGTTATTGGGACAGGGGAATAGAGACCCAGTACTTC	CASSYWDRGIETQYF
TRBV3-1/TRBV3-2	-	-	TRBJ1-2	TGTGCCAGCAGCCAAGACCCCGAAAGGGCTGGCTACACCTTC	CASSQDPERAGYTF